This T cell receptor beta chain appears in the sequencing data of a study of PD-1 blockade in classical Hodgkin lymphoma. The CDR3 is 15 residues long. CDR1 and CDR2 from the germline V gene are MNHNY and SVGAGI (reference sequence). V lost 5 bases to trimming and J lost 6 bases, with 19 bases between them. Described time point: cycle 4 day 1 (C4D1), after five to seven weeks of nivolumab. Every patient had relapsed following autologous stem cell transplantation, and cohorts differed in brentuximab vedotin exposure. Produced via immunoSEQ multiplex PCR; TCRdb's table is partial and in-frame only. The data show 99,000 or so clones, with more than 70% seen just once and around 17% held by the top ten.

Sequenced material: peripheral blood mononuclear cells (PBMCs), taken before the fourth cycle of nivolumab. This sequence originates from a human donor with classical Hodgkin lymphoma. The chain recombines TRBV6-6 with TRBJ1-1; D might be TRBD1 (6 bases). The CDR3 DNA reads as TGTGCCAGCAGTACCCATACAGGGAAGTACGCTGAAGCTTTCTTT. Translating it yields CASSTHTGKYAEAFF.